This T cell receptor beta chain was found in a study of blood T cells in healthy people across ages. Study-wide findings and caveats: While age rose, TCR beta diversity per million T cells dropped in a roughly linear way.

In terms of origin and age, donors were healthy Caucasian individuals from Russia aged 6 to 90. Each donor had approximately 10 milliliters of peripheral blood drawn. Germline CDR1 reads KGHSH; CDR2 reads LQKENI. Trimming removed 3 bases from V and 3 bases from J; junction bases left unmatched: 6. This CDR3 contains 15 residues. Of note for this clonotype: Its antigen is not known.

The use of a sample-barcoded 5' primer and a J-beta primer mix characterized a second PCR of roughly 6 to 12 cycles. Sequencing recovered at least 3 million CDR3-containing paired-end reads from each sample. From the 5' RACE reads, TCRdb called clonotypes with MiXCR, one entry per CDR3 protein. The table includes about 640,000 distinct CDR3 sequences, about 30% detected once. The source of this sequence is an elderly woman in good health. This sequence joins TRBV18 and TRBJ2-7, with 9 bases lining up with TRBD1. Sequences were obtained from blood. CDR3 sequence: CASSPRGQGLYEQYF. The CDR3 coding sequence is TGTGCCAGCTCACCCCGGGGACAGGGCCTCTACGAGCAGTACTTC.